This T cell receptor (beta chain) was sequenced during a study of cytomegalovirus exposure and HLA in healthy donors. At the level of the study: Among the roughly 370 genotyped donors, just over 80% were placed in the Caucasian-associated ancestry cluster. The study, taken as a whole, reports: Reports indicated that the classifier achieved high specificity and sensitivity in diagnosing cytomegalovirus status. A later analysis linked a missense DCLRE1C variant to TCR beta V- and J-gene trimming.

60 Vbeta and 13 Jbeta primers were used in PCR. Clones were sequenced by immunoSEQ multiplex PCR, and TCRdb holds only the in-frame ones, with some missing. The profile covers 45,000 to 75,000 clones, with about 70% appearing a single time and roughly a fifth taken by the ten largest. There are 15 residues in the CDR3. V was shortened by 6 bases and J by 8 bases, with 17 bases between the two germline ends. Germline CDR1 is MNHEY and CDR2 is SVGAGI. This clone has a single count. Its specificity is unknown. This TCR came from a woman in her sixties or seventies in good health and CMV-seropositive. The chain is built from TRBV6-5 and TRBJ1-6, with D possibly being TRBD1 (6 bases). The sequenced material came from PBMCs. The CDR3 nucleotides are TGTGCCAGCAGCAGGGACGGGGGGGCCGATTCACCCCTCCACTTT. This codes for CASSRDGGADSPLHF.